Sequencing of this T cell receptor (beta chain) was carried out in a study of Ad26.COV2.S vaccination and SARS-CoV-2 variants. Whole-study context: Vaccine-arm donor from the placebo-controlled COV1001 Ad26.COV2.S trial. Study-level findings and limits: Reported findings describe substantial breadth in spike-specific CD8+ and CD4+ T cell responses following vaccination.

The V and J ends lost 10 bases and 6 bases, in that order; junction bases with no gene match: 18. Germline V lookup: CDR1 LGHDT, CDR2 YNNKEL (reference sequence). This CDR3 contains 16 residues. Treatment: about 20 received Ad26.COV2.S at low or high dose, single or two shots; about 5 received placebo; per-sample allocation not given. Each sample was drawn 63 days after the first injection (of vaccine or placebo). Sequencing was performed with immunoSEQ multiplex PCR; in TCRdb, only in-frame clones are kept and a portion is missing. The profile covers hundreds of thousands of clones, with around 89% appearing a single time and 5% taken by the ten largest. This clone was counted a single time. The antigen remains unidentified.

The TCR comes from a person aged 18 to 59 who received the Ad26.COV2.S COVID-19 vaccine or a placebo. The source was peripheral blood, collected in a trial of Ad26.COV2.S vaccine versus placebo. This rearrangement joins TRBV3-1 (or the pseudogene TRBV3-2) to TRBJ2-3, with 8 bases that match TRBD2. This CDR3 is CATNPSGSRDIDTQYF. The CDR3 DNA reads as TGTGCCACAAACCCCAGCGGGAGTCGAGACATTGATACGCAGTATTTT.